This TCR beta chain derives from a study of blood T cell repertoires in COVID-19. At the level of the study: Sources were T cells, B-cell-depleted T cells, or PBMCs; the material itself was cDNA or gDNA.

The assay was immunoSEQ multiplex PCR, and TCRdb's table has in-frame clones only and misses some. The table has 110,000 or so clones, 85% seen once; the top ten hold about 3%. V gave up 2 bases and J gave up 2 bases, with 11 bases separating them. Germline V gene sequence: CDR1 MNHEY, CDR2 SMNVEV (reference sequence). The CDR3 is 15 residues long. The sample consisted of peripheral blood. This TCR was sampled from a man in his forties or fifties with acute or convalescent COVID-19. This rearrangement joins TRBV27 to TRBJ2-3, with a weak D call TRBD2 (5 bases). CDR3 coding DNA: TGTGCCAGCAGTTTACGGGAAACCTTCACAGATACGCAGTATTTT. Protein sequence: CASSLRETFTDTQYF.